This TCR beta chain was retrieved from a study of cytotoxic CD8 clonotypes in ibrutinib-treated CLL. Study details: Responses comprised 25 or so partial and 2 complete; at median roughly 64 months, approximately 15 remained remitted and about twelve progressed.

In its sample, this clone was seen a few times. The antigen is not known. Study observations and caveats: Public clonotypes occurred uncommonly; on treatment, they contracted or remained stable.

Assay: immunoSEQ multiplex PCR; the TCRdb copy retains only in-frame clones and omits some. The repertoire includes about 120,000 clones, around 85% of them detected once, and around 2% sits in the top ten. The CDR3 is 14 residues long. In germline, CDR1 is SNHLY, CDR2 FYNNEI. V was pared by 7 bases and J by 2 bases, with 15 bases between. The gene calls are TRBV2 and TRBJ2-7; D not certain. The clonotype was recovered from a human donor with chronic lymphocytic leukemia. The sample here was PBMCs, taken after 24 months of ibrutinib treatment. DNA of the CDR3: TGTGCCAGCATCGACCCGACTGCCCCCTACGAGCAGTACTTC. It encodes CASIDPTAPYEQYF.